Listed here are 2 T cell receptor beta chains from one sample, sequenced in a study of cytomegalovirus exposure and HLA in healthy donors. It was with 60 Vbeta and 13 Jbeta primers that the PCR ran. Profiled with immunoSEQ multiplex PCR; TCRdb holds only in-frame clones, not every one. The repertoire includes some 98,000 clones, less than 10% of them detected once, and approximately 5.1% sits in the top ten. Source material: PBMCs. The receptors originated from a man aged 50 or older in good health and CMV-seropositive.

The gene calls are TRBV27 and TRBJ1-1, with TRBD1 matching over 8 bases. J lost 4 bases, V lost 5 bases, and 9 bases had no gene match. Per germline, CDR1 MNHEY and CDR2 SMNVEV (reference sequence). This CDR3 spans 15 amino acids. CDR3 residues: CASSELDRAATEAFF. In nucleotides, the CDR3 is TGTGCCAGCAGTGAGTTGGACAGGGCGGCCACTGAAGCTTTCTTT.

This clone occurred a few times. CDR3 sequence: CASSSLAGDTYEQYF. The DNA of the CDR3 is TGTGCCAGCAGCTCACTAGCGGGAGACACCTACGAGCAGTACTTC. V usage is TRBV13 and J usage is TRBJ2-7, with 11 nucleotides matching TRBD2. The CDR3 extends over 15 amino acids. Germline CDR1 is PRHDT and CDR2 is FYEKMQ (reference sequence). J gave up 2 bases and V 4 bases, and 4 bases lay outside the gene matches.